This record concerns one TCR beta chain sequence. Its antigen is undetermined. CDR3 length: 13 amino acids. Trimming left V 4 bases short and J 2 bases short, with 10 bases between. Looked up from germline, CDR1 is SGHRS and CDR2 is YFSETQ. The PCR used 60 V beta and 13 J beta primers. Profiled with immunoSEQ multiplex PCR; TCRdb holds only in-frame clones, not every one. The repertoire holds approximately 99,000 clones, with 65% to 85% as singletons. Time point: after dendritic cell vaccination, including at tumor progression/relapse. PBMC were collected before vaccination, two weeks after the third vaccination, and at progression. The entry originates in a study of glioma-infiltrating T cells after dendritic cell vaccination. Study overall: Autologous tumor lysate was loaded overnight onto monocyte-derived dendritic cells grown approximately seven days with IL-4 and GM-CSF.

Study-level findings and limits: Few patients contributed both blood and tumor specimens.

The receptor was isolated from a human donor with glioblastoma. The chain combines TRBV5-1 with TRBJ2-7, with D tentatively TRBD1 (5 bases). The source was blood, collected after dendritic cell vaccination. The CDR3 loop reads CASSDRQTYEQYF. CDR3 nucleotides: TGCGCCAGCAGCGATAGACAGACCTACGAGCAGTACTTC. Drawing the rest from reference TRBV5-1 and TRBJ2-7, the complete variable domain is KAGVTQTPRYLIKTRGQQVTLSCSPISGHRSVSWYQQTPGQGLQFLFEYFSETQRNKGNFPGRFSGRQFSNSRSEMNVSTLELGDSALYLCASSDRQTYEQYFGPGTRLTVT.